This T cell receptor (beta chain) was sequenced during a study of blood T cell repertoires in COVID-19. Study overall: The origin of the acute and convalescent COVID-19 samples was the United States, Italy and Spain. Sources were T cells, B-cell-depleted T cells, or PBMCs; the material itself was cDNA or gDNA.

Original methodology: Researchers report that nucleated cell counts were estimated from reference gene primer amplification. TCRdb keeps only in-frame clones here, not all; method: immunoSEQ multiplex PCR. The V and J calls and clone size come from that table; D and trimming were worked out from the DNA. The data show 180,000 or so clones, around 89% seen once. The germline V gene encodes CDR1 MNHEY and CDR2 SVGAGI. V trimming: 3 bases; J trimming: 5 bases; junction bases outside the gene matches: 2. The CDR3 contains 13 residues. The sequencing input was peripheral blood. The clonotype was recovered from a woman in her twenties or thirties with acute or convalescent COVID-19. The genes are TRBV6-5 and TRBJ2-3; 7 bases fit TRBD1. The chain's CDR3 is CASSYTGVDTQYF. CDR3 coding DNA: TGTGCCAGCAGTTATACAGGGGTAGATACGCAGTATTTT.